This TCR beta chain was recorded in a study of CD8 T cells in Susac syndrome. Germline values: CDR1 KGHSH, CDR2 LQKENI. The CDR3 spans 13 residues. V was trimmed by 0 bases and J by 8 bases, leaving 8 bases between them. Roughly 0.45 to 1 ug RNA was reverse transcribed with random hexamers. TCRdb processed the immunoSEQ multiplex PCR reads anew with MiXCR; each CDR3 protein has one entry. The sample holds under 200,000 distinct CDR3 sequences; about 95% are singletons and the top ten take 0.15% to 0.2%. The rearrangement uses TRBV18 and TRBJ2-1; weak D call: TRBD2 (5 bases). Source material: CD8+ T cells from PBMCs. The TCR sequence derives from a human donor with multiple sclerosis. CDR3 DNA sequence: TGTGCCAGCTCACCACCTACGGGGTATGAGCAGTTCTTC. Translation gives CASSPPTGYEQFF.